This T cell receptor beta chain was profiled in a study of CD8 T cells in ankylosing spondylitis. Study-level findings and limits: Among TCR beta sequences, a motif of several highly homologous variants appeared characteristic of ankylosing spondylitis blood.

TCRdb analysed the 5' RACE reads with MiXCR anew, one entry per CDR3 protein. The table lists roughly 670,000 distinct CDR3 sequences, under 20% of them singletons. Worth noting for this clonotype: Its antigen is unknown.

V was cut by 6 bases and J by 5 bases, with 16 bases left in between. Germline assignment: CDR1 DFQATT and CDR2 SNEGSKA (reference sequence). The CDR3 is 13 amino acids. The clonotype originates from a male donor with ankylosing spondylitis. This chain connects TRBV20-1 to TRBJ1-2, with D unclear. The sample was blood, either unsorted or a sorted T cell fraction (not recorded which). CDR3 loop: CSAPQWGLYGYTF. The DNA for the CDR3 is TGCAGTGCCCCGCAGTGGGGTCTATATGGCTACACCTTC.